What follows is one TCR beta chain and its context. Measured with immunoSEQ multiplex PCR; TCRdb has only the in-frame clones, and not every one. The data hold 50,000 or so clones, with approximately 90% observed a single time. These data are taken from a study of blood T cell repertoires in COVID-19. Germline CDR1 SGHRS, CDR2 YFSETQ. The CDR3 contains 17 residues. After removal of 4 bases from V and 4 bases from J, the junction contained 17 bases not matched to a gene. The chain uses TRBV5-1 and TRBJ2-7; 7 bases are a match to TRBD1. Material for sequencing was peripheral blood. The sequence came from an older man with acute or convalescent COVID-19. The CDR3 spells CASSHRTPGTASYEQYF. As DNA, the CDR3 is TGCGCCAGCAGCCACCGGACCCCCGGGACAGCCTCTTACGAGCAGTACTTC.